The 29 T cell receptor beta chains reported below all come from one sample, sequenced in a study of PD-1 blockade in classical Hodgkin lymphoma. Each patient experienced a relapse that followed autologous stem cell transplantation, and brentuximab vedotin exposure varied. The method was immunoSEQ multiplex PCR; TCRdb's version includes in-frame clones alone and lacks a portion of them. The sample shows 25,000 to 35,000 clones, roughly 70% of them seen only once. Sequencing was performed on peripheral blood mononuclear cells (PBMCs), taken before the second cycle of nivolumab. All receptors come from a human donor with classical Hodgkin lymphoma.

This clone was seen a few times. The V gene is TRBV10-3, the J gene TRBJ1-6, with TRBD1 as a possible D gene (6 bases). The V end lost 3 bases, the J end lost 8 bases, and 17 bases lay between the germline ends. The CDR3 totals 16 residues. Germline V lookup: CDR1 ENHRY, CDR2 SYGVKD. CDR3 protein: CAISDVGARGDSPLHF. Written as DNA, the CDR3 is TGTGCCATCAGTGACGTGGGGGCGAGGGGCGATTCACCCCTCCACTTT.

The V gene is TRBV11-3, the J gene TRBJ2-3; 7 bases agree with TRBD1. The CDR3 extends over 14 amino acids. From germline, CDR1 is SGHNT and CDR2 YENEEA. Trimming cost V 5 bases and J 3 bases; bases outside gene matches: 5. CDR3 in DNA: TGTGCCAGCAGCGCAGGGGGTGGGACAGATACGCAGTATTTT. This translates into CASSAGGGTDTQYF.

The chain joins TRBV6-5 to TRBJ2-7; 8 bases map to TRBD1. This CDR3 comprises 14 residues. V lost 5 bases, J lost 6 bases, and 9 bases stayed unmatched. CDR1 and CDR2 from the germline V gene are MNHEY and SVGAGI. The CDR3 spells CASSTGQGMGEQYV. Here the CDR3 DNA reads TGTGCCAGCAGTACCGGACAGGGAATGGGCGAGCAGTACGTC.

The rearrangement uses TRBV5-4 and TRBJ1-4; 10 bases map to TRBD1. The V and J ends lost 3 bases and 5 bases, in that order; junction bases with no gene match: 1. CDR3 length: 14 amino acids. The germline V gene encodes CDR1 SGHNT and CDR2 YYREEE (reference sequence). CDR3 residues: CASSSGQGNEKLFF. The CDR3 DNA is TGTGCCAGCAGCTCGGGACAGGGGAATGAAAAACTGTTTTTT.

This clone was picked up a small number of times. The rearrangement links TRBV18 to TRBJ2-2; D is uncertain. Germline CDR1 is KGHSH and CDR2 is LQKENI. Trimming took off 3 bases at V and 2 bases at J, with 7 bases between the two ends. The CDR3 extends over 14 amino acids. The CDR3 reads CASSPVLNTGELFF. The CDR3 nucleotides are TGTGCCAGCTCACCGGTTCTTAACACCGGGGAGCTGTTTTTT.

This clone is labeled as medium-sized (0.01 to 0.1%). CDR3 loop: CASSNLGATEAFF. The CDR3 DNA reads TGTGCCAGCAGCAATCTGGGGGCCACTGAAGCTTTCTTT. The chain carries TRBV7-2 and TRBJ1-1, with D maybe TRBD1 (6 bases). Germline values: CDR1 SGHTA, CDR2 FQGNSA. With 5 bases removed from V and 4 bases from J, the gap between germline ends came to 11 bases. The CDR3 sequence is 13 residues long.

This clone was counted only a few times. CDR3 sequence reads: CASSLTWTEQETQYF. The DNA for the CDR3 is TGTGCCAGCAGCTTAACTTGGACCGAGCAAGAGACCCAGTACTTC. V usage is TRBV7-6 and J usage is TRBJ2-5; no clear D gene. The CDR3 runs to 15 residues. In germline, CDR1 is SGHVS, CDR2 FNYEAQ. With 2 bases removed from V and 2 bases from J, the gap between germline ends came to 12 bases.

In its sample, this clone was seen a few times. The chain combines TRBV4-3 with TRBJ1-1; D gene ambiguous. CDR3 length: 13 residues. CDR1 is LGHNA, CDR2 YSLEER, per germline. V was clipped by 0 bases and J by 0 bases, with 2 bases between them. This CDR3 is CASSQDLNTEAFF. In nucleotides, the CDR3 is TGCGCCAGCAGCCAAGATCTGAACACTGAAGCTTTCTTT.

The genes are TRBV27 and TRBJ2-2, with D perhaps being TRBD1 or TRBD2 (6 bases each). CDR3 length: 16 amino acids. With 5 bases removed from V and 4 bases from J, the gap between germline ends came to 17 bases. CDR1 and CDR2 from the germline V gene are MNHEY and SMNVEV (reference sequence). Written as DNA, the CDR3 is TGTGCCAGCAGTGGCCGCTGGGGGGCGGGCACCGGGGAGCTGTTTTTT. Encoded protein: CASSGRWGAGTGELFF.

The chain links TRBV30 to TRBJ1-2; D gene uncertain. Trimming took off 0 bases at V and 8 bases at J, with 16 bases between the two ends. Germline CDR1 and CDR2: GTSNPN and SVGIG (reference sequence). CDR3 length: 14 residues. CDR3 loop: CAWSVQEVSGGYTF. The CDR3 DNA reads TGTGCCTGGAGTGTACAAGAGGTTAGCGGCGGCTACACCTTC.

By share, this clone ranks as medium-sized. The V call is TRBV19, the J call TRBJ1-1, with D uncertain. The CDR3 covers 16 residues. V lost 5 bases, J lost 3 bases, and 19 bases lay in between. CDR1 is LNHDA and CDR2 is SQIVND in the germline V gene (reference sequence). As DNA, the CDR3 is TGTGCCAGTAGTTTCCAAGAGGGTCGGTATGACACTGAAGCTTTCTTT. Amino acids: CASSFQEGRYDTEAFF. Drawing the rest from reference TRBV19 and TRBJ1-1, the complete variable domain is DGGITQSPKYLFRKEGQNVTLSCEQNLNHDAMYWYRQDPGQGLRLIYYSQIVNDFQKGDIAEGYSVSREKKESFPLTVTSAQKNPTAFYLCASSFQEGRYDTEAFFGQGTRLTVV.

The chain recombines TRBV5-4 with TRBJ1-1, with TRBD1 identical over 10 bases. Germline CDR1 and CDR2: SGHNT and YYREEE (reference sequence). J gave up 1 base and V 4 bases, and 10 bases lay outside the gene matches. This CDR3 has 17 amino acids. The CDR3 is CASSRPGTGVGNTEAFF. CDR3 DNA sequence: TGTGCCAGCAGCAGACCCGGGACAGGGGTTGGGAACACTGAAGCTTTCTTT.

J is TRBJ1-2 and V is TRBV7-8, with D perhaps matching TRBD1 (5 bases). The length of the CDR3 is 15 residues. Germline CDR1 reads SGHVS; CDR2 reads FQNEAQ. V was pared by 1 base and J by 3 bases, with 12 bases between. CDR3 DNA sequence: TGTGCCAGCAGCTTAGGGGGCAGGGAACACTATGGCTACACCTTC. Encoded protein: CASSLGGREHYGYTF.

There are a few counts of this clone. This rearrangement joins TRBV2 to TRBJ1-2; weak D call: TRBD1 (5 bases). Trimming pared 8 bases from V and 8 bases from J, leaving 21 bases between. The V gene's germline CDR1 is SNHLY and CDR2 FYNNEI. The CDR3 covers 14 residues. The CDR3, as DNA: TGTGCCAGCCGAGTCCTCGGACAACGTTTGGGCTACACCTTC. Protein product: CASRVLGQRLGYTF.

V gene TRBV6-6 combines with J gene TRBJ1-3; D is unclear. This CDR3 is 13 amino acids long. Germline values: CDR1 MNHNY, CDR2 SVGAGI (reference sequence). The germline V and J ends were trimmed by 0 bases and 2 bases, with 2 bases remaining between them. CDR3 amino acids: CASSYSTGNTIYF. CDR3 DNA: TGTGCCAGCAGTTACTCGACTGGAAACACCATATATTTT.

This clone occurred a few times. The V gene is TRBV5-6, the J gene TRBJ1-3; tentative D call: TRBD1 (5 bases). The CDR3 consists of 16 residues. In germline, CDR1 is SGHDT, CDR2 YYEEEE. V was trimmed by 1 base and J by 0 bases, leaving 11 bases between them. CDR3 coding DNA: TGTGCCAGCAGCTTGCCCGCCGACAGCTCTGGAAACACCATATATTTT. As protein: CASSLPADSSGNTIYF. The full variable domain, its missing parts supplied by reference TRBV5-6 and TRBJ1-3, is DAGVTQSPTHLIKTRGQQVTLRCSPKSGHDTVSWYQQALGQGPQFIFQYYEEEERQRGNFPDRFSGHQFPNYSSELNVNALLLGDSALYLCASSLPADSSGNTIYFGEGSWLTVV.

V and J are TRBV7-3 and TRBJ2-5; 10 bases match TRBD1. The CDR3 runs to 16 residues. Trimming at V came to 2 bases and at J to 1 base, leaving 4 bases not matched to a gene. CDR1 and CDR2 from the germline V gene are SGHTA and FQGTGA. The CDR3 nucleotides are TGTGCCAGCAGCTTAGCGGGACAGGGGATCCAAGAGACCCAGTACTTC. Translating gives CASSLAGQGIQETQYF.

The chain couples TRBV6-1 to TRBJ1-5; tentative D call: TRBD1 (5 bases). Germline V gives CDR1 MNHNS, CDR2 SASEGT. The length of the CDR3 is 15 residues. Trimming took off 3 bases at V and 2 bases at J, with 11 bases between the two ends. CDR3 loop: CASSERTLRNQPQHF. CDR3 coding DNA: TGTGCCAGCAGTGAGCGGACACTCCGCAATCAGCCCCAGCATTTT.

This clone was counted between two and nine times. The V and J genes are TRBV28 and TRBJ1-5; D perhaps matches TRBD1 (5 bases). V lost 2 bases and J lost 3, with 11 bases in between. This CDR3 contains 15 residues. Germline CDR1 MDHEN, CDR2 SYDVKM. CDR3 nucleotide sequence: TGTGCCAGCAGTTTAGGGGGAGTGTACAATCAGCCCCAGCATTTT. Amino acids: CASSLGGVYNQPQHF. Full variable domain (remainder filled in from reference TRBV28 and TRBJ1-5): DVKVTQSSRYLVKRTGEKVFLECVQDMDHENMFWYRQDPGLGLRLIYFSYDVKMKEKGDIPEGYSVSREKKERFSLILESASTNQTSMYLCASSLGGVYNQPQHFGDGTRLSIL.

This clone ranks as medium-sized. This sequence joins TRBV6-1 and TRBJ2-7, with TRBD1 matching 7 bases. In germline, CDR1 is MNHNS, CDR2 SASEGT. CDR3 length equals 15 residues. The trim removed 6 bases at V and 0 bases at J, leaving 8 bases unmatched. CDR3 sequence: CASRVKDRTSYEQYF. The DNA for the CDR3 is TGTGCCAGCAGGGTAAAGGACAGGACCTCCTACGAGCAGTACTTC.

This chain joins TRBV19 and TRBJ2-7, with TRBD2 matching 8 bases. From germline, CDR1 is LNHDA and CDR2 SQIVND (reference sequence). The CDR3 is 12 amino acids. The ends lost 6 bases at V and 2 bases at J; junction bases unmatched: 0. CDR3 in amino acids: CASSGGAYEQYF. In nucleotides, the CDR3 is TGTGCCAGTAGCGGGGGGGCCTACGAGCAGTACTTC.

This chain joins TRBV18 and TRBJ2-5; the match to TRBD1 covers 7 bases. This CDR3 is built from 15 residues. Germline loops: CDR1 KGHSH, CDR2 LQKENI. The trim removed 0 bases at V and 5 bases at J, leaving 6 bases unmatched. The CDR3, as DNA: TGTGCCAGCTCACCACCGCTGAGAGGGGGCGAGACCCAGTACTTC. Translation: CASSPPLRGGETQYF.

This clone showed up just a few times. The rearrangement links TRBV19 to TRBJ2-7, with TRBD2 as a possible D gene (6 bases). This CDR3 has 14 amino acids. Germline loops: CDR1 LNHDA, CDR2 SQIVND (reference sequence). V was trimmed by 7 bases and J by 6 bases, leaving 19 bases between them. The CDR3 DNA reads TGTGCCAGTAAGGAGGCGGGGTCCCTCCTCGAGCAGTACTTC. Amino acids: CASKEAGSLLEQYF. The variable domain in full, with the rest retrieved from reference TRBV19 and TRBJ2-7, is DGGITQSPKYLFRKEGQNVTLSCEQNLNHDAMYWYRQDPGQGLRLIYYSQIVNDFQKGDIAEGYSVSREKKESFPLTVTSAQKNPTAFYLCASKEAGSLLEQYFGPGTRLTVT.

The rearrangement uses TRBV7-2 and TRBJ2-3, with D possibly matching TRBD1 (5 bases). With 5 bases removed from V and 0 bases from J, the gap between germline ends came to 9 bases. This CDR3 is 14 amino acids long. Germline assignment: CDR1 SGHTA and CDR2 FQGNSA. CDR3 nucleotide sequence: TGTGCCAGCAGCGAAGGACACAGCACAGATACGCAGTATTTT. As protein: CASSEGHSTDTQYF.

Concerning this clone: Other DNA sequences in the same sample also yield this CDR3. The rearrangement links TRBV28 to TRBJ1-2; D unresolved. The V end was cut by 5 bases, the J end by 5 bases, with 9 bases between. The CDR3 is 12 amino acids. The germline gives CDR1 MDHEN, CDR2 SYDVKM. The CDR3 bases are TGTGCCAGCAGTCTCCGGCTTTATGGCTACACCTTC. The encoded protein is CASSLRLYGYTF.

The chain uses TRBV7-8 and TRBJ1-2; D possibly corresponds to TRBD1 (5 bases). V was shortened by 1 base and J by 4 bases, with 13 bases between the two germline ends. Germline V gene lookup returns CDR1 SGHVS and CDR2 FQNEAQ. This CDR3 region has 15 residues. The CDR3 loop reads CASSLGRGWGYGYTF. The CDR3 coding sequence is TGTGCCAGCAGCTTAGGAAGGGGTTGGGGCTATGGCTACACCTTC.

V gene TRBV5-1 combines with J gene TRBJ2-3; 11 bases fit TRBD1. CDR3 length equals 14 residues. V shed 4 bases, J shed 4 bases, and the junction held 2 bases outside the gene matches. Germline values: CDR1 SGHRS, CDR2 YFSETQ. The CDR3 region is CASSVGQGADTQYF. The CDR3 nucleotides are TGCGCCAGCAGCGTGGGACAGGGGGCAGATACGCAGTATTTT.

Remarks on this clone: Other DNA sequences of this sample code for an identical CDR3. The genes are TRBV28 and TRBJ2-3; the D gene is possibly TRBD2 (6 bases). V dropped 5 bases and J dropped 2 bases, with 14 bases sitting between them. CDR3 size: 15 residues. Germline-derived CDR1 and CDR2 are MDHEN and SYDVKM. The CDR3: CASSPPSDLTDTQYF. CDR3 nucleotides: TGTGCCAGCAGTCCCCCTAGCGACCTCACAGATACGCAGTATTTT. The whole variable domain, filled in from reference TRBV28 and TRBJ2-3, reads DVKVTQSSRYLVKRTGEKVFLECVQDMDHENMFWYRQDPGLGLRLIYFSYDVKMKEKGDIPEGYSVSREKKERFSLILESASTNQTSMYLCASSPPSDLTDTQYFGPGTRLTVL.

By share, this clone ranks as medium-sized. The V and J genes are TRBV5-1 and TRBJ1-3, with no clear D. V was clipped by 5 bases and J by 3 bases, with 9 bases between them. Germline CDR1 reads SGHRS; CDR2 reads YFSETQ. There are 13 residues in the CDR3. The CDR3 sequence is CASSSGGGNTIYF. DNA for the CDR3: TGCGCCAGCAGTTCAGGTGGTGGAAACACCATATATTTT.